The next 27 T cell receptor beta chains were all read from a single sample in a study of metastatic and nonmetastatic thyroid tumors (dated by TCRdb to about 2020). Library generation was performed with PCR. Instrument on record: Illumina HiSeq 4000. Starting from the raw public reads, TCRdb applied fastp trimming at Q25, assembled clones with MiXCR and retained in-frame beta chains. Present in this sample are 35,000 to 45,000 clones, around 30% of which were seen just once. The ten largest clonotypes hold approximately 10% of the sample. No treatment had been received by any patient before thyroid surgery. The sequencing input was blood. The receptors derive from a male donor with papillary thyroid cancer or a benign thyroid nodule (not recorded which). Some clones in this sample may be carry-over from other donors' samples.

This rearrangement joins TRBV4-2 to TRBJ2-7; D not resolved. The germline V gene has CDR1 LGHNA and CDR2 YNFKEQ. This CDR3 is built from 14 residues. V was shortened by 2 bases and J by 4 bases, with 12 bases between the two germline ends. The CDR3 DNA reads as TGTGCCAGCAGCCAATCTCTTAAAGGGTACGAGCAGTACTTC. Encoded protein: CASSQSLKGYEQYF.

J is TRBJ2-7 and V is TRBV27; the D gene could be TRBD1 or TRBD2 (5 bases each). This CDR3 is built from 16 residues. Germline CDR1 MNHEY, CDR2 SMNVEV (reference sequence). V was clipped by 3 bases and J by 2 bases, with 17 bases between them. The CDR3 DNA is TGTGCCAGCAGTTTTTCATCAGGGTGGGAGACCTACGAGCAGTACTTC. Its translation: CASSFSSGWETYEQYF.

Details on this clone: One end of the junction varies from germline; a read error may be responsible. The chain combines TRBV5-4 with TRBJ2-7; D not resolved. The CDR3 is 13 residues long. From germline, CDR1 is SGHNT and CDR2 YYREEE (reference sequence). CDR3 in DNA: TGTGTCAGCAGCTTCGCACAGTGGCCAGTGCAGTACTTC. Its protein is CVSSFAQWPVQYF.

This clone was seen ten or more times. J is TRBJ2-2 and V is TRBV5-1; no clear D gene. The germline CDR1 and CDR2 sequences are SGHRS and YFSETQ. V lost 0 bases, J lost 5 bases, and 8 bases lay in between. The CDR3 totals 14 residues. CDR3 protein: CASSLDYVTGELFF. The CDR3 coding sequence is TGCGCCAGCAGCTTGGACTACGTTACCGGGGAGCTGTTTTTT.

This clone has only a few counts. CDR3 loop: CASSFGRGSSYEQYF. DNA of the CDR3: TGTGCCAGCAGTTTTGGCCGGGGTAGCTCCTACGAGCAGTACTTC. This chain connects TRBV28 to TRBJ2-7; D might be TRBD2 (5 bases). This CDR3 has 15 amino acids. V shed 3 bases and J shed 0 bases, with 12 bases lying between them. CDR1 and CDR2 from the germline V gene are MDHEN and SYDVKM.

This clone occurred many times. In the same sample, other DNA sequences code for this CDR3. The chain's CDR3 is CASSIVGTSNTEAFF. The CDR3 bases are TGTGCCAGTAGTATAGTCGGGACATCGAACACTGAAGCTTTCTTT. The genes are TRBV19 and TRBJ1-1, with D possibly matching TRBD1 (6 bases). The CDR3 contains 15 residues. V dropped 1 base and J dropped 1 base, with 10 bases sitting between them. CDR1 is LNHDA, CDR2 SQIVND, per germline (reference sequence).

This clone was seen more than once but under ten times. The chain is built from TRBV30 and TRBJ1-1; unclear D gene. Trimming took 2 bases from V and 3 from J, leaving 10 bases between them. Per the germline V gene, CDR1 is GTSNPN and CDR2 is SVGIG (reference sequence). The CDR3 loop spans 13 amino acids. The DNA for the CDR3 is TGTGCCTGGAGTCTGCAGAGGCACACTGAAGCTTTCTTT. Translation: CAWSLQRHTEAFF.

This clone has ten or more counts. The J gene is TRBJ2-1, the V gene TRBV5-4; TRBD2 aligns across 10 bases. After removal of 3 bases from V and 1 base from J, the junction contained 1 base not matched to a gene. The CDR3 covers 15 residues. Germline V gene data show CDR1 as SGHNT and CDR2 as YYREEE (reference sequence). The chain's CDR3 is CASSSTSGSYNEQFF. The CDR3 nucleotides are TGTGCCAGCAGCTCGACTAGCGGGTCCTACAATGAGCAGTTCTTC.

This clone was observed a handful of times. J is TRBJ2-1 and V is TRBV12-3 or TRBV12-4; 11 bases map to TRBD1. J gave up 9 bases and V 5 bases, and 6 bases lay outside the gene matches. The CDR3 covers 14 residues. CDR3 nucleotides: TGTGCCAGCAGTAGGGACAGGGGGTTCAGTGAGCAGTTCTTC. It translates to CASSRDRGFSEQFF.

By share, this clone counts as medium-sized (0.01 to 0.1%). The V and J genes are TRBV13 and TRBJ2-1; D is uncertain. V was trimmed by 1 base and J by 5 bases, leaving 6 bases between them. Germline loops: CDR1 PRHDT, CDR2 FYEKMQ (reference sequence). This CDR3 comprises 13 residues. This chain's CDR3 is CASSLEENNEQFF. CDR3 nucleotide sequence: TGTGCCAGCAGCTTAGAAGAGAACAATGAGCAGTTCTTC. Using reference TRBV13 and TRBJ2-1 for the parts outside the CDR3, the full variable domain is AAGVIQSPRHLIKEKRETATLKCYPIPRHDTVYWYQQGPGQDPQFLISFYEKMQSDKGSIPDRFSAQQFSDYHSELNMSSLELGDSALYFCASSLEENNEQFFGPGTRLTVL.

The genes are TRBV20-1 and TRBJ2-7, with D possibly matching TRBD2 (5 bases). This CDR3 is 13 amino acids long. Trimming shortened V by 1 base and J by 4 bases, and 11 bases separated the two germline ends. Germline-derived CDR1 and CDR2 are DFQATT and SNEGSKA (reference sequence). CDR3 protein: CSARGRMGYEQYF. The CDR3 DNA sequence: TGCAGTGCTAGAGGGAGGATGGGGTACGAGCAGTACTTC.

Relative to its sample, this clone is medium-sized. The chain recombines TRBV6-5 with TRBJ2-7, with D possibly being TRBD2 (5 bases). Germline CDR1 is MNHEY and CDR2 is SVGAGI. The CDR3 sequence is 15 residues long. V was shortened by 0 bases and J by 1 base, with 10 bases between the two germline ends. The CDR3 sequence is CASSYSEGLSYEQYF. Written as DNA, the CDR3 is TGTGCCAGCAGTTACTCAGAGGGTTTGTCCTACGAGCAGTACTTC.

This clone has ten or more counts. V is TRBV28 and J is TRBJ2-1; tentative D call: TRBD1 (6 bases). The CDR3 is 18 amino acids. V was clipped by 1 base and J by 5 bases, with 21 bases between them. Germline CDR1 reads MDHEN; CDR2 reads SYDVKM. The CDR3 here is CASSLLGERTARNNEQFF. CDR3 sequence (DNA): TGTGCCAGCAGTTTATTAGGAGAGAGGACAGCAAGGAACAATGAGCAGTTCTTC.

V gene TRBV14 combines with J gene TRBJ2-7; D is unresolved. V lost 2 bases to trimming and J lost 3 bases, with 11 bases between them. The CDR3 has 14 residues. The germline V gene encodes CDR1 SGHDN and CDR2 FVKESK. The CDR3 is CASSQSRTNYEQYF. CDR3 DNA sequence: TGTGCCAGCAGCCAATCCAGGACCAACTACGAGCAGTACTTC. Full variable domain (outside the CDR3, taken from reference TRBV14 and TRBJ2-7): EAGVTQFPSHSVIEKGQTVTLRCDPISGHDNLYWYRRVMGKEIKFLLHFVKESKQDESGMPNNRFLAERTGGTYSTLKVQPAELEDSGVYFCASSQSRTNYEQYFGPGTRLTVT.

This clone was found many times. This chain links TRBV27 with TRBJ2-3; TRBD1 might be the D (5 bases). Germline V CDR1 and CDR2: MNHEY, SMNVEV (reference sequence). The V end was cut by 6 bases, the J end by 2 bases, with 9 bases between. The CDR3 loop spans 13 amino acids. The CDR3 is CASRRQNTDTQYF. As DNA, the CDR3 is TGTGCCAGCAGGAGACAGAACACAGATACGCAGTATTTT.

The V gene is TRBV6-5, the J gene TRBJ1-6; 7 bases fit TRBD1. CDR1 and CDR2 (germline): MNHEY, SVGAGI. The J segment lost 8 bases and the V segment lost 2 bases, leaving 3 bases of the junction unmatched. The CDR3 covers 14 residues. The CDR3 protein is CASSYRGRYSPLHF. The CDR3 bases are TGTGCCAGCAGTTACAGGGGGCGCTATTCACCCCTCCACTTT.

This clone was seen a few times. The J gene is TRBJ2-3, the V gene TRBV20-1, with D tentatively TRBD2 (6 bases). Germline lookup yields CDR1 DFQATT and CDR2 SNEGSKA (reference sequence). V was pared by 3 bases and J by 0 bases, with 13 bases between. CDR3 length: 15 residues. The CDR3 is CSASRESGSTDTQYF. As DNA, the CDR3 is TGCAGTGCTAGCCGCGAAAGCGGGAGCACAGATACGCAGTATTTT.

In its sample, this clone was seen many times. Just one base apart from a much larger clone, this may be a read error. Since no conserved phenylalanine or tryptophan closes the CDR3, a read error is the likely cause. The V call is TRBV4-1, the J call TRBJ2-4; tentatively, D is TRBD1 (6 bases). The germline V gene encodes CDR1 MGHRA and CDR2 YSYEKL. This CDR3 is built from 15 residues. Deletions cut 1 base from V and 3 bases from J, with 10 bases between. This CDR3 is CASSQVTGNKNIQYL. CDR3 sequence (DNA): TGCGCCAGCAGCCAAGTTACAGGGAACAAAAACATTCAGTACCTC.

The chain links TRBV20-1 to TRBJ2-1; maybe TRBD2 (5 bases). The CDR3 extends over 12 amino acids. Deletions cut 5 bases from V and 10 bases from J, with 15 bases between. Per the germline V gene, CDR1 is DFQATT and CDR2 is SNEGSKA (reference sequence). Here the CDR3 DNA reads TGCAGTGCTCCATCGGGGTATGTGGAGCAGTTCTTC. It encodes CSAPSGYVEQFF.

CDR3 loop: CASRGTSGGPNQPQHF. CDR3 sequence (DNA): TGTGCCAGCAGGGGGACATCCGGGGGGCCCAATCAGCCCCAGCATTTT. The rearrangement uses TRBV27 and TRBJ1-5, with D perhaps matching TRBD1 (6 bases). This CDR3 comprises 16 residues. Per germline, CDR1 MNHEY and CDR2 SMNVEV (reference sequence). Trimming took off 6 bases at V and 3 bases at J, with 18 bases between the two ends.

This chain links TRBV20-1 with TRBJ2-1; 10 bases map to TRBD2. The CDR3 has 16 residues. The V gene's germline CDR1 is DFQATT and CDR2 SNEGSKA (reference sequence). The trim removed 6 bases at V and 4 bases at J, leaving 12 bases unmatched. The DNA of the CDR3 is TGCAGTGCACTTTCCGGACTAGCGGCCAGGTACAATGAGCAGTTCTTC. This gives the protein CSALSGLAARYNEQFF.

This clone turned up a few times. The chain employs TRBV5-1 and TRBJ2-6; D gene ambiguous. The CDR3 extends over 16 amino acids. V dropped 3 bases and J dropped 5 bases, with 15 bases sitting between them. In germline, CDR1 is SGHRS, CDR2 YFSETQ. The DNA for the CDR3 is TGCGCCAGCAGCTCCGCTCAGAGTACGAGGGCCAACGTCCTGACTTTC. Amino acid sequence: CASSSAQSTRANVLTF.

The rearrangement joins TRBV6-1 to TRBJ2-3; D unclear. Germline V lookup: CDR1 MNHNS, CDR2 SASEGT. V lost 7 bases and J lost 4, with 12 bases in between. CDR3 length: 13 amino acids. Here the CDR3 reads CASTSGVADTQYF. The CDR3 DNA follows: TGTGCCAGCACCTCCGGAGTCGCAGATACGCAGTATTTT.

This clone was counted many times. J is TRBJ2-3 and V is TRBV20-1, with 9 positions matching TRBD2. The CDR3 runs 15 residues. Germline loops: CDR1 DFQATT, CDR2 SNEGSKA (reference sequence). V shed 3 bases, J shed 1 base, and the junction held 5 bases outside the gene matches. CDR3 DNA sequence: TGCAGTGCTAGTGAGATAGCGGGAGGCACAGATACGCAGTATTTT. It yields the protein CSASEIAGGTDTQYF.

V and J are TRBV6-1 and TRBJ1-1, with D perhaps TRBD1 (5 bases). The CDR3 length is 12 residues. V shed 4 bases and J shed 8 bases, with 11 bases lying between them. From germline, CDR1 is MNHNS and CDR2 SASEGT. In DNA form, the CDR3 reads TGTGCCAGCAGTGGAGGGGTTACCGAAGCTTTCTTT. Amino acids: CASSGGVTEAFF.

The gene calls are TRBV6-5 and TRBJ1-2, with unresolved D. The germline CDR1 and CDR2 sequences are MNHEY and SVGAGI. CDR3 length: 15 amino acids. Trimming shortened V by 2 bases and J by 8 bases, and 18 bases separated the two germline ends. CDR3 DNA sequence: TGTGCCAGCAGTTACGCCGGCAGCCCTCCGTTGGGCTACACCTTC. It specifies CASSYAGSPPLGYTF.

The chain uses TRBV5-4 and TRBJ2-7; 9 bases align to TRBD2. CDR1 is SGHNT and CDR2 is YYREEE in the germline V gene (reference sequence). The ends lost 4 bases at V and 0 bases at J; junction bases unmatched: 8. The CDR3 consists of 16 residues. CDR3 nucleotides: TGTGCCAGCAGCGGAGCGGGGGGAGCCCCCTCCTACGAGCAGTACTTC. Its translation is CASSGAGGAPSYEQYF.